These 5 T cell receptor beta chains were sequenced from one sample in a study of Graves' ophthalmopathy and Graves' hyperthyroidism. RNA transcripts were the source from which TCR beta CDR3 regions were amplified. Following a first-round RT-PCR that used HTBI primers, a second-round multiplex PCR was carried out. TCRdb used MiXCR to reprocess the multiplex PCR reads, holding one entry per CDR3 protein. Of 900,000 to 1,200,000 distinct CDR3 sequences detected, less than 45% appear once; the ten largest clones hold approximately 10%. The material sequenced was peripheral blood or thyroid tissue (not recorded which). These receptors came from an adult man with Graves' hyperthyroidism.

The rearrangement joins TRBV4-3 to TRBJ1-4, with TRBD1 matching 9 bases. V was pared by 1 base and J by 7 bases, with 4 bases of the junction left unmatched. This CDR3 comprises 15 residues. The germline CDR1 and CDR2 sequences are LGHNA and YSLEER. The CDR3 DNA reads as TGCGCCAGCAGCCAAGGGGTGGGACAGGGTGAAAAACTGTTTTTT. Encoded protein: CASSQGVGQGEKLFF.

In this sample, this clonotype turned up once. The rearrangement links TRBV7-2 to TRBJ1-5; 8 bases agree with TRBD2. The J call is uncertain, as TRBJ2-3 better fits the DNA end. Germline V lookup: CDR1 SGHTA, CDR2 FQGNSA. CDR3 length: 16 amino acids. CDR3 residues: CASSLVAGGGADTQYF. The CDR3 DNA sequence: TGTGCCAGCAGCTTAGTTGCGGGGGGTGGGGCAGATACGCAGTATTTT.

This clonotype was found a few times. The chain has TRBV20-1 and TRBJ2-7; 7 bases are a match to TRBD1. Germline V lookup: CDR1 DFQATT, CDR2 SNEGSKA (reference sequence). The CDR3 consists of 12 residues. V lost 5 bases to trimming and J lost 7 bases; unmatched junction nucleotides: 8. CDR3 in amino acids: CSAETTGPEQYF. The DNA of the CDR3 is TGCAGTGCTGAGACGACAGGGCCGGAGCAGTACTTC.

The chain recombines TRBV7-9 with TRBJ1-2; possible D gene TRBD1, 5 bases. Germline V CDR1 and CDR2: SEHNR, FQNEAQ (reference sequence). The CDR3 is made up of 13 amino acids. V was pared by 4 bases and J by 9 bases, with 15 bases between. The CDR3 region has the DNA TGTGCCAGCAGCTCGCACGAGGACACGAGCTACACCTTC. Encoded protein: CASSSHEDTSYTF.

The chain employs TRBV5-1 and TRBJ2-7; 15 bases line up with TRBD2. Germline V gene sequence: CDR1 SGHRS, CDR2 YFSETQ. Trimming at V came to 4 bases and at J to 3 bases, leaving 2 bases not matched to a gene. The CDR3 consists of 15 residues. The CDR3 loop reads CASSGTSGGYYEQYF. Written as DNA, the CDR3 is TGCGCCAGCAGCGGGACTAGCGGGGGGTACTACGAGCAGTACTTC.